The present entry profiles one TCR beta chain with its context. CDR3 length: 14 residues. Germline V gene data show CDR1 as GTSNPN and CDR2 as SVGIG (reference sequence). J lost 5 bases, V lost 0 bases, and 1 base had no gene match. This sample stems from a study of Ad26.COV2.S vaccination and SARS-CoV-2 variants. Specified treatment: around 19 received Ad26.COV2.S at low or high dose, single or two shots; 5 received placebo; per-sample allocation not given. Sampling occurred on day 63 after the first vaccine or placebo injection. It was Wuhan-strain SARS-CoV-2 spike that the Ad26 vaccine vector expressed. Assay used: immunoSEQ multiplex PCR; TCRdb lists only in-frame clones, some missing. The repertoire has about 400,000 clones, about nine tenths of them found once; the top ten carry under 2%.

The receptor was isolated from a person between 18 and 65 years old who received the Ad26.COV2.S COVID-19 vaccine or a placebo. Sequencing was performed on peripheral blood, taken in a trial of Ad26.COV2.S vaccine versus placebo. The rearrangement uses TRBV30 and TRBJ2-2; 9 bases fit TRBD1. CDR3 coding DNA: TGTGCCTGGAGTGTACAGGGGGCAACCGGGGAGCTGTTTTTT. This sequence encodes CAWSVQGATGELFF.